Listed below are T cell receptor beta chains from one sample, sequenced in a study of T cell changes during pregnancy in multiple sclerosis. The assay was immunoSEQ multiplex PCR, and TCRdb's table has in-frame clones only and misses some. The profile covers around 92,000 clones, with roughly 93% appearing a single time and approximately 2.2% taken by the ten largest. Sequencing used peripheral blood, obtained in the third trimester of pregnancy. The origin of the receptors is a female donor with multiple sclerosis, enrolled in a pregnancy study. Both conserved end residues are part of each CDR3. The D gene is left open where the match is weak. Size values are once, few and many counts, or a class for expanded clones, and some rows have none.

d_call,v_call,clone_size,j_call,cdr3_aa,cdr3_nt
TRBD2,TRBV2,NA,TRBJ2-7,CASSEGTSGGVYEQYF,TGTGCCAGCAGTGAAGGAACTAGCGGGGGTGTCTACGAGCAGTACTTC
NA,TRBV6-5,NA,TRBJ2-7,CASSYDIGGVYEQYF,TGTGCCAGCAGTTACGATATAGGAGGGGTTTACGAGCAGTACTTC
NA,TRBV7-6,NA,TRBJ1-1,CASSLGRLNTEAFF,TGTGCCAGCAGCTTAGGGCGGCTGAACACTGAAGCTTTCTTT
TRBD2,TRBV6-1,NA,TRBJ2-5,CATFLAAVQETQYF,TGTGCCACCTTTCTAGCGGCCGTACAAGAGACCCAGTACTTC
TRBD2,TRBV4-3,NA,TRBJ2-3,CASSQVLAGGSTDTQYF,TGCGCCAGCAGCCAAGTTCTAGCGGGAGGGAGCACAGATACGCAGTATTTT
TRBD1,TRBV7-3,NA,TRBJ2-7,CASSLTGGTAYEQYF,TGTGCCAGCAGCTTGACAGGGGGCACAGCCTACGAGCAGTACTTC
TRBD2,TRBV5-1,NA,TRBJ2-2,CASSLGLAVNTGELFF,TGCGCCAGCAGCCTCGGACTAGCGGTGAACACCGGGGAGCTGTTTTTT
TRBD2,TRBV19,NA,TRBJ2-1,CASSTRTSGLHNEQFF,TGTGCCAGTAGTACCCGGACTAGCGGGCTTCACAATGAGCAGTTCTTC
TRBD1,TRBV2,NA,TRBJ2-7,CATGAGQARKQYF,TGTGCCACCGGGGCGGGACAGGCTCGAAAGCAGTACTTC
NA,TRBV28,NA,TRBJ2-7,CASSFRGVYEQYF,TGTGCCAGCAGTTTCAGGGGAGTTTACGAGCAGTACTTC
NA,TRBV20-1,few,TRBJ1-1,CTLWGNTEAFF,TGCACCCTCTGGGGCAACACTGAAGCTTTCTTT
TRBD1,TRBV5-1,once,TRBJ2-7,CASSSRDRGYEQYF,TGCGCCAGCAGCTCCCGGGACAGGGGCTACGAGCAGTACTTC
NA,TRBV5-1,NA,TRBJ1-4,CASSLRGLNEKLFF,TGCGCCAGCAGCTTGAGGGGTCTCAATGAAAAACTGTTTTTT
NA,TRBV18,NA,TRBJ1-5,CASSPNSNQPQHF,TGTGCCAGCTCACCTAATAGCAATCAGCCCCAGCATTTT
TRBD1,TRBV29-1,NA,TRBJ2-3,CSVVQGASDTQYF,TGCAGCGTTGTACAGGGGGCATCAGATACGCAGTATTTT
NA,TRBV29-1,NA,TRBJ2-7,CSVEEGRGASPYEQYF,TGCAGCGTTGAAGAAGGACGGGGGGCTAGCCCCTACGAGCAGTACTTC
TRBD1,TRBV5-1,once,TRBJ1-4,CASSGDRGSVLATNEKLFF,TGCGCCAGCAGCGGGGACAGGGGCTCGGTGCTTGCAACTAATGAAAAACTGTTTTTT
NA,TRBV6-5,NA,TRBJ2-7,CASSRGPGWEQYF,TGTGCCAGCAGCCGAGGGCCCGGATGGGAGCAGTACTTC
TRBD1,TRBV6-6,NA,TRBJ1-1,CASSSDRAGAFF,TGTGCCAGCAGTTCGGACAGGGCGGGAGCTTTCTTT
TRBD2,TRBV7-6,NA,TRBJ2-5,CASSFLAEGETQYF,TGTGCCAGCAGCTTCCTAGCGGAGGGAGAGACCCAGTACTTC
TRBD2,TRBV27,NA,TRBJ2-5,CASNVAGNQETQYF,TGTGCCAGCAACGTAGCGGGAAACCAAGAGACCCAGTACTTC
TRBD1,TRBV30,NA,TRBJ2-7,CAWRDRSYEQYF,TGTGCCTGGAGGGACAGGTCCTACGAGCAGTACTTC
NA,TRBV4-2,few,TRBJ1-1,CASFGSTAFF,TGTGCCAGCTTCGGGTCGACGGCTTTCTTT
NA,TRBV2,NA,TRBJ2-5,CASRLQLSRETQYF,TGTGCCAGCAGGCTTCAGCTTTCGCGGGAGACCCAGTACTTC
TRBD1,TRBV30,NA,TRBJ1-5,CAWSSQGVVQPQHF,TGTGCCTGGAGTTCACAGGGGGTAGTTCAGCCCCAGCATTTT
NA,TRBV6-1,NA,TRBJ1-5,CASSFIEGNQPQHF,TGTGCCAGCAGTTTTATAGAGGGCAATCAGCCCCAGCATTTT
TRBD2,TRBV11-3,NA,TRBJ2-7,CASSLGTSGSVDEQYF,TGTGCCAGCAGCTTAGGGACTAGCGGGTCCGTCGACGAGCAGTACTTC
TRBD1,TRBV29-1,NA,TRBJ2-7,CSVVDRASAAYEQYF,TGCAGCGTCGTAGACAGGGCCTCTGCGGCCTACGAGCAGTACTTC
TRBD2,TRBV29-1,NA,TRBJ2-3,CSVGGTSGSEGADTQYF,TGCAGTGTTGGGGGGACTAGCGGTTCCGAGGGGGCAGATACGCAGTATTTT
NA,TRBV9,NA,TRBJ2-1,CASINWRQQGTHNEQFF,TGTGCCAGCATAAATTGGAGACAGCAGGGGACACACAATGAGCAGTTCTTC
TRBD1,TRBV28,NA,TRBJ1-4,CASSSERGQGAGKLFF,TGTGCCAGCAGCTCCGAACGGGGACAGGGGGCCGGAAAACTGTTTTTT
NA,TRBV5-4,NA,TRBJ2-7,CASSRGQLSYEQYF,TGTGCCAGCAGCCGAGGACAGTTGTCCTACGAGCAGTACTTC
TRBD1,TRBV27,NA,TRBJ2-5,CASSSSTGLRVQYF,TGTGCCAGCAGTTCCTCGACAGGGTTGAGAGTCCAGTACTTC
TRBD2,TRBV28,NA,TRBJ2-7,CASSPAVAGGRAGYYEQYF,TGTGCCAGCAGCCCGGCGGTAGCGGGAGGCCGGGCAGGGTACTACGAGCAGTACTTC
NA,TRBV6-5,once,TRBJ2-1,CASRSSASYNEQFF,TGTGCCAGCAGGTCTAGCGCCTCCTACAATGAGCAGTTCTTC
TRBD2,TRBV28,NA,TRBJ2-5,CASSQGLDNVRETQYF,TGTGCCAGCAGTCAAGGACTAGATAACGTGCGGGAGACCCAGTACTTC
TRBD2,TRBV4-3,once,TRBJ2-3,CASSRLGVAGGLTDTQYF,TGCGCCAGCAGCCGTCTCGGGGTCGCGGGAGGGCTCACAGATACGCAGTATTTT
TRBD1,TRBV29-1,NA,TRBJ2-1,CSVKGQNNNEQFF,TGCAGCGTTAAGGGACAGAATAACAATGAGCAGTTCTTC
NA,TRBV14,NA,TRBJ2-1,CASSQEKYKKGTFSYNEQFF,TGTGCCAGCAGCCAAGAAAAATACAAGAAGGGGACATTCTCATACAATGAGCAGTTCTTC
NA,TRBV14,NA,TRBJ2-7,CASSPGSTYEQYF,TGTGCCAGCAGCCCGGGATCCACCTACGAGCAGTACTTC
TRBD1,TRBV19,NA,TRBJ1-5,CASSIRDRENQPQHF,TGTGCCAGTAGTATCAGGGACAGGGAAAATCAGCCCCAGCATTTT
TRBD1,TRBV10-3,NA,TRBJ1-2,CAISENFGTGGDYTF,TGTGCCATCAGTGAGAACTTCGGGACAGGGGGTGACTACACCTTC
NA,TRBV27,NA,TRBJ1-5,CASSLSGTLSNQPQHF,TGTGCCAGCAGTTTATCGGGGACACTTAGCAATCAGCCCCAGCATTTT
TRBD1,TRBV4-1,NA,TRBJ2-7,CASSLREPGQGIYEQYF,TGCGCCAGCAGCCTAAGGGAACCGGGACAGGGCATATACGAGCAGTACTTC
TRBD1,TRBV27,NA,TRBJ1-5,CASSPGTGHQPQHF,TGTGCCAGCAGCCCCGGGACAGGGCATCAGCCCCAGCATTTT
TRBD2,TRBV4-1,NA,TRBJ2-7,CASRTSGRKTYEQYF,TGCGCCAGCAGGACTAGCGGGAGAAAGACCTACGAGCAGTACTTC
NA,TRBV4-1,NA,TRBJ1-2,CASSQVGQGYGYTF,TGCGCCAGCAGCCAAGTTGGTCAGGGTTATGGCTACACCTTC
NA,TRBV7-2,NA,TRBJ2-7,CASSLAPGGQGSEQYF,TGTGCCAGCAGCTTAGCGCCGGGTGGCCAGGGGAGCGAGCAGTACTTC
TRBD2,TRBV28,NA,TRBJ2-3,CASSSPGTSGPRDTQYF,TGTGCCAGCAGTTCCCCAGGGACTAGCGGTCCACGAGATACGCAGTATTTT
TRBD1,TRBV7-9,NA,TRBJ2-6,CASSFLPGQGANVLTF,TGTGCCAGCAGCTTTCTCCCGGGACAGGGCGCCAACGTCCTGACTTTC
TRBD1,TRBV6-6,NA,TRBJ2-2,CASRFQGALTGELFF,TGTGCCAGCAGATTCCAGGGGGCGCTCACCGGGGAGCTGTTTTTT
TRBD2,TRBV5-6,NA,TRBJ2-7,CASSLATSGRIEQYF,TGTGCCAGCAGCTTGGCTACTAGCGGGAGGATCGAGCAGTACTTC
NA,TRBV27,many,TRBJ2-7,CASQLEGAEEQYF,TGTGCCAGCCAACTGGAGGGGGCTGAGGAGCAGTACTTC
NA,TRBV7-6,NA,TRBJ2-7,CASSALGDIYEQYF,TGTGCCAGCAGCGCGCTCGGGGACATCTACGAGCAGTACTTC
NA,TRBV5-1,NA,TRBJ2-3,CASSFGRGQDTQYF,TGCGCCAGCAGCTTCGGTAGGGGCCAAGATACGCAGTATTTT
TRBD2,TRBV27,NA,TRBJ2-1,CASRRLAGGLRYNEQFF,TGTGCCAGCAGGCGACTAGCGGGAGGGCTGAGATACAATGAGCAGTTCTTC
TRBD2,TRBV5-1,NA,TRBJ2-2,CASSVGLAGVRIAGELFF,TGCGCCAGCAGCGTGGGACTAGCGGGAGTCAGGATCGCCGGGGAGCTGTTTTTT
TRBD1,TRBV6-5,NA,TRBJ1-2,CASRLQGNYGYTF,TGTGCCAGCAGGCTACAGGGGAACTATGGCTACACCTTC